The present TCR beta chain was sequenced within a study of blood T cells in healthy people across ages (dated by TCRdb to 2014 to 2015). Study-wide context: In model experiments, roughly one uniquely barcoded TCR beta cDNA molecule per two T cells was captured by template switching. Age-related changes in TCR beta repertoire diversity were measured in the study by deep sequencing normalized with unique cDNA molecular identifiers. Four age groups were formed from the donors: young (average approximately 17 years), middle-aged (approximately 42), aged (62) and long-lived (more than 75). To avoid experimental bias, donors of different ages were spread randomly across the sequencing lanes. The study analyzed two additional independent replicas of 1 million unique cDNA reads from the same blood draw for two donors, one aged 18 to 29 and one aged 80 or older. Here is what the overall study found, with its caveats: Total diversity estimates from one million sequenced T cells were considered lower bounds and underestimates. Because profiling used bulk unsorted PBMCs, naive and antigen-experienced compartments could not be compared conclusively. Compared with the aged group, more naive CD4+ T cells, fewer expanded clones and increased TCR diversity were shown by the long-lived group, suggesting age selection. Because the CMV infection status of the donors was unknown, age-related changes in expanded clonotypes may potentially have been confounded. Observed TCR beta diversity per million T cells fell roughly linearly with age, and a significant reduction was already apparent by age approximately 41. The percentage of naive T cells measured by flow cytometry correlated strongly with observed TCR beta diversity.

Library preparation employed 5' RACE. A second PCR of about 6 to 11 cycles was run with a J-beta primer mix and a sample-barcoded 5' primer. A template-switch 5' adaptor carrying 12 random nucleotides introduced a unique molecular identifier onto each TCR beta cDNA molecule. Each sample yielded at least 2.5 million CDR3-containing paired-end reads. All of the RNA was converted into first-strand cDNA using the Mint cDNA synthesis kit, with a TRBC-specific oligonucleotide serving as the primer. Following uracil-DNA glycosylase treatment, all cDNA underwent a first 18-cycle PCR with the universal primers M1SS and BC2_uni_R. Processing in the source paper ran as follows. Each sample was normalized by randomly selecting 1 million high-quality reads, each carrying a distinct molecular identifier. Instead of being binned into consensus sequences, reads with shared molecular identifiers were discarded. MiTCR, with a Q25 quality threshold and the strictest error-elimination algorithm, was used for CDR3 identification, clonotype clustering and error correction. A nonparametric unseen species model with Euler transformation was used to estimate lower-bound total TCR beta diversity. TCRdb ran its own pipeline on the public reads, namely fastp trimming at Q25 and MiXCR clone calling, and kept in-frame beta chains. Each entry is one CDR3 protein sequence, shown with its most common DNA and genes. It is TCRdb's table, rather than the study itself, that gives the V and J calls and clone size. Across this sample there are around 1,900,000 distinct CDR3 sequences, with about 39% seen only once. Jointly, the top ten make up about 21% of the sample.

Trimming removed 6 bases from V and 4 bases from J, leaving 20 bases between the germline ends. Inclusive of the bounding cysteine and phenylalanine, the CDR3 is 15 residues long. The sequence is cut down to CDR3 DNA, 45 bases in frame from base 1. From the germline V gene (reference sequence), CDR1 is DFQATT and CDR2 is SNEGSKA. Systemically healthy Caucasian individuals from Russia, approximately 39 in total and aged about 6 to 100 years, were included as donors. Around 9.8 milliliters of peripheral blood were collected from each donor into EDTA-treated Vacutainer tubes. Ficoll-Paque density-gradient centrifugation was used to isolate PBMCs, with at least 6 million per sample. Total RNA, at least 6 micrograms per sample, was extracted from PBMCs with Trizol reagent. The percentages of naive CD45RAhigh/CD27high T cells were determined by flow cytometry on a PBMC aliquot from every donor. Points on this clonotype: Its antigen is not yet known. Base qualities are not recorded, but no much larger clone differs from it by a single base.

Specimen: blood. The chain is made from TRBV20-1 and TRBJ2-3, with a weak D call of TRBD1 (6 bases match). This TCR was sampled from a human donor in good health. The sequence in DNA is TGCAGTGCCCTGCCATCGCAGGGGATAGCAGATACGCAGTATTTT. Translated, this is CSALPSQGIADTQYF.